These 9 T cell receptor beta chains were all obtained from the same sample, sequenced in a study of cytomegalovirus exposure and HLA in healthy donors. In the PCR, 60 Vbeta and 13 Jbeta primers were used. Libraries were prepared by immunoSEQ multiplex PCR; TCRdb keeps only in-frame clonotypes and omits some of them. Counted here are under 200,000 clones, 80% occurring once; the ten biggest clones make up 1.5% to 2%. The sample was PBMCs. The receptors were sampled from a human donor in good health.

The chain employs TRBV2 and TRBJ1-6; D is ambiguous. This CDR3 has 17 residues. The germline V and J ends were trimmed by 3 bases and 0 bases, with 12 bases remaining between them. Germline values: CDR1 SNHLY, CDR2 FYNNEI. The CDR3 loop reads CASSDGLSDSYNSPLHF. CDR3 DNA: TGTGCCAGCAGTGATGGACTGTCGGACTCCTATAATTCACCCCTCCACTTT.

This chain links TRBV2 with TRBJ2-1; weak D call: TRBD1 (6 bases). The CDR3 runs to 13 residues. V dropped 9 bases and J dropped 0 bases, with 9 bases sitting between them. In germline, CDR1 is SNHLY, CDR2 FYNNEI. The CDR3 region has the DNA TGTGCCAGTCGGACAGCCTCCTACAATGAGCAGTTCTTC. It translates to CASRTASYNEQFF.

The chain employs TRBV7-2 and TRBJ2-2, with 9 bases identical to TRBD2. Trimming cost V 11 bases and J 3 bases; bases outside gene matches: 7. Germline loops: CDR1 SGHTA, CDR2 FQGNSA. CDR3 length: 14 residues. The CDR3 sequence: CASERGAYTGELFF. As DNA, the CDR3 is TGTGCCTCGGAGCGGGGGGCCTACACCGGGGAGCTGTTTTTT. Filled out from reference TRBV7-2 and TRBJ2-2, the complete variable domain reads GAGVSQSPSNKVTEKGKDVELRCDPISGHTALYWYRQSLGQGLEFLIYFQGNSAPDKSGLPSDRFSAERTGGSVSTLTIQRTQQEDSAVYLCASERGAYTGELFFGEGSRLTVL.

This clone appeared once. The gene calls are TRBV19 and TRBJ2-4, with 7 nucleotides matching TRBD2. The CDR3 spans 13 residues. With V trimmed by 7 bases and J by 5 bases, 5 bases remained unmatched. Germline V lookup: CDR1 LNHDA, CDR2 SQIVND (reference sequence). CDR3 DNA: TGTGCCAGTACCCCCGCGGGGGAAAACATTCAGTACTTC. Translating gives CASTPAGENIQYF.

The DNA for the CDR3 is TGTGCCAGCAGCCCCGGAGGAGATACGCAGTATTTT. This encodes CASSPGGDTQYF. V is TRBV7-3 and J is TRBJ2-3, with D possibly being TRBD2 (5 bases). V gave up 5 bases and J gave up 5 bases, with 8 bases separating them. The CDR3 consists of 12 residues. Germline values: CDR1 SGHTA, CDR2 FQGTGA.

The table lists this clone with a count of one. The chain recombines TRBV5-1 with TRBJ2-7; a possible D gene is TRBD1 (5 bases). Germline assignment: CDR1 SGHRS and CDR2 YFSETQ. The V and J ends lost 4 bases and 3 bases respectively, with 11 bases between them. The CDR3 runs 13 residues. In DNA form, the CDR3 reads TGCGCCAGCAGCCTCGACAGCCACTACGAGCAGTACTTC. Translating it yields CASSLDSHYEQYF. Supplemented by reference TRBV5-1 and TRBJ2-7, the full variable domain reads KAGVTQTPRYLIKTRGQQVTLSCSPISGHRSVSWYQQTPGQGLQFLFEYFSETQRNKGNFPGRFSGRQFSNSRSEMNVSTLELGDSALYLCASSLDSHYEQYFGPGTRLTVT.

The chain is built from TRBV7-3 and TRBJ2-5, with D possibly TRBD1 on 6 matching bases. CDR3 size: 15 residues. With 5 bases removed from V and 0 bases from J, the gap between germline ends came to 13 bases. CDR1 SGHTA and CDR2 FQGTGA come from the germline V gene. The CDR3 region is CASSPTRTDQETQYF. For the CDR3, the DNA is TGTGCCAGCAGCCCAACCAGGACAGACCAAGAGACCCAGTACTTC.

This clone occurred once. The CDR3 DNA is TGTGCCAGCAGCCTTCCAGGGGCCTACGAGCAGTACTTC. Translating gives CASSLPGAYEQYF. The V gene is TRBV5-8, the J gene TRBJ2-7; D might be TRBD1 (6 bases). Between the trimmed V and J ends, which lost 4 bases and 2 bases, there was a span of 10 bases. There are 13 residues in the CDR3. Germline CDR1 SGHTS, CDR2 YDEGEE.

This chain joins TRBV5-6 and TRBJ2-7; the D gene is possibly TRBD2 (6 bases). This CDR3 has 15 residues. CDR1 and CDR2 (germline): SGHDT, YYEEEE. Trimming cost V 0 bases and J 4 bases, with 14 bases left between them. CDR3 bases: TGTGCCAGCAGCTTGGTGAGTAGGGACTCTTACGAGCAGTACTTC. This encodes CASSLVSRDSYEQYF.